This TCR beta chain was observed in a study of regulatory T cells in long-lasting Graves disease. This clonotype was observed many times. The TCR beta library used iRepertoire HTBI primers with Arm-PCR amplification of CDR3. TCRdb used MiXCR to reprocess the multiplex PCR reads, holding one entry per CDR3 protein. The data hold hundreds of thousands of distinct CDR3 sequences, with roughly 16% observed a single time. Noted time point: newly diagnosed GD, antithyroid drugs for less than 3 months. The TCR library was made from RNA extracted from PBMCs. The CDR3 sequence is 17 residues long. V lost 0 bases and J lost 3, with 16 bases in between. In germline, CDR1 is LNHNV, CDR2 YYDKDF (reference sequence). The same specimen was also included in a second study, on T cells in Graves' hyperthyroidism and ophthalmopathy. That investigation notes: Clinicians diagnosed patients from clinical symptoms, serum thyroxine and TRAb, thyroid ultrasound and orbital computed tomography.

Material: peripheral blood mononuclear cells (PBMCs), obtained at new diagnosis, from a patient treated with antithyroid drugs. This sequence originates from a woman under 40 with Graves disease. The chain uses TRBV15 and TRBJ2-3, with D hard to call. CDR3 amino acids: CATSRDSRPFQTDTQYF. The CDR3, as DNA: TGTGCCACCAGCAGAGATTCCCGACCCTTCCAAACAGATACGCAGTATTTT.